This T cell receptor (beta chain) was identified during a study of regulatory T cells in long-lasting Graves disease. Study overall: The definition of persistent Graves' disease was over 5 years of antithyroid drugs with positive TSH receptor antibodies.

Libraries of TCR beta came from iRepertoire HTBI primers plus Arm-PCR of CDR3 regions. TCRdb fed the multiplex PCR reads into MiXCR, producing one record per CDR3 protein. The data hold 500,000 to 700,000 distinct CDR3 sequences, with 25% to 35% observed a single time. Overall study results and limits: Thyroid tissue went unstudied; only peripheral blood was examined. Lower TCR diversity was seen in persistent Graves' patients than in newly diagnosed ones.

This clonotype turned up a few times. The antigen remains unidentified. The CDR3 sequence is 16 residues long. The junction had 9 bases not matched to a gene; V was cut back by 3 bases and J by 1 base. The germline CDR1 and CDR2 sequences are DFQATT and SNEGSKA (reference sequence). Time point indicated: persistent/refractory GD, antithyroid drugs over 5 years with positive TRAb. RNA extracted from PBMCs served as the sequencing template. Peripheral blood, approximately 9 milliliters of it, was drawn into EDTA tubes. The chain employs TRBV20-1 and TRBJ2-7; TRBD2 aligns across 10 bases. This sequence was found in a female donor with Graves disease. The input for sequencing was peripheral blood mononuclear cells (PBMCs), taken when the disease was refractory, from a patient treated with antithyroid drugs. CDR3 amino acids: CSASWVASGSSYEQYF. The CDR3 coding sequence is TGCAGTGCTAGCTGGGTGGCTAGCGGGAGTTCCTACGAGCAGTACTTC.